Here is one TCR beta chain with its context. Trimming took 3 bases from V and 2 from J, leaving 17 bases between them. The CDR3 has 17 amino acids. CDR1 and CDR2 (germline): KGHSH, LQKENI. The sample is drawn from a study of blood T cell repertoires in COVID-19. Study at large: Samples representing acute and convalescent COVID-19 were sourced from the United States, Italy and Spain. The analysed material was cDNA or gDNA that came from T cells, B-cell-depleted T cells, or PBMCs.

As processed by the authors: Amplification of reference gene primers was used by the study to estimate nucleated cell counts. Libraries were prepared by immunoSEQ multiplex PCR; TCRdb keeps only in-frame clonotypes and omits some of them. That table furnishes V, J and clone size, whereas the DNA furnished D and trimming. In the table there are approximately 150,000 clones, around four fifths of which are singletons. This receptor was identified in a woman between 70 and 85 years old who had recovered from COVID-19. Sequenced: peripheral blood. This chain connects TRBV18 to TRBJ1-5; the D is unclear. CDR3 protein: CASSPRPGSRGNQPQHF. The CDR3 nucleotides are TGTGCCAGCTCACCGCGCCCGGGGTCTAGGGGCAATCAGCCCCAGCATTTT.